This TCR beta chain appears in the sequencing data of a study of shared clonotypes between healthy human individuals (dated by TCRdb to the early 2020s). Regarding the study in general: The cohort included three men and a couple of women between 18 and 49 years of age. For each donor, CD4 naive and CD4 memory were each run on three plates, CD8 naive on two plates, and CD8 memory on one plate. Leukapheresis yielded between about 0.85 and 10 billion PBMCs per donor. The study deeply sequenced blood TCR repertoires of about 5 healthy adults to estimate repertoire size and the extent of clonotype sharing between individuals. Libraries were prepared and TCR repertoires were sequenced by different laboratories using diverse techniques, in order to increase sequencing depth and limit assay-specific biases. Paper-wide results and their limitations: Incomplete sequencing was indicated by rarefaction of sorted-subset datasets, despite the large sequencing depth. Larger estimated clonotype richness was generally found for naive subsets than for memory subsets. Compared with non-shared clonotypes, the clonotypes found in all four sorted-subset donors had higher generation probabilities. Based on pairwise subsampling, the degree of clonotype sharing among donors was expected to be affected by sequencing depth. The genetic and exposure-history diversity represented was limited by the small number of donors. Sharing across a few donors was observed for 4.5% to 6.5% of naive CD4, 3.5% of naive CD8, about 2.3% of memory CD4, and less than 0.45% of memory CD8 clonotypes. Sampling was restricted to blood, and TCR repertoires in tissues likely differ from the TCR repertoires found in blood.

As for this clone: Its antigen target is currently unknown. The sample holds no much larger clone one base away, and base qualities are not on file.

TCR CDR3 regions were amplified from genomic DNA by multiplex PCR using the deep immunoSEQ assay. Extracted genomic DNA from each cell subset was distributed evenly across all wells of several immunoSEQ 96-well plates, and each plate was treated as a replicate. For sorted subsets, roughly 200 ng of genomic DNA, equivalent to some 30,000 T cell genomes, went into each replicate PCR. Purified libraries were measured with a Qubit 3.0 fluorometer, size-checked on a Bioanalyzer 2100, and measured again with the KAPA Library Quantification kit. Every immunoSEQ 96-well plate was sequenced on a separate single-read 150-cycle Illumina NextSeq 550 flow cell. The original methods were these. The immunoSEQ output contained only junctional sequences without quality scores, so filtering could not match that applied to full-length reads. To assign V/J genes and CDR3, sequences were annotated using PyIR, a Python wrapper for IgBLAST v1.9, with IMGT germline references. Reads with weak V/J assignments (E-value above 1e-6), missing CDR3, stop codons, out-of-frame junctions, or ambiguous translated residues were removed. A V3J clonotype was defined by an identical inferred V gene, J gene, and CDR3 amino acid sequence. Percentage overlap between repertoires was computed as shared unique clonotypes divided by the size of the smaller repertoire. Repertoire richness was assessed with RTK rarefaction, the Chao1 estimator, and Recon v2.1 estimates of unobserved clonotypes. For all TCRbeta clonotypes obtained by the gDNA method from a few donors, generation probabilities were computed with OLGA. This is the immuneACCESS table as TCRdb keeps it, with only in-frame sequences that have V and J called. A part of the clones is gone; compared with another copy, unresolved V genes explain less than half, and the rest is unexplained. That table is the source of V, J and clone size, and D and trimming were worked out from the DNA. Counted in this sample were about 2.1 million clones; around 95% of them appeared once. The top ten clonotypes cover about 1.6% of the sample.

In the germline V gene (reference sequence), CDR1 corresponds to MNHEY and CDR2 to SMNVEV. The CDR3 measures 15 amino acids from cysteine to phenylalanine. Just the 45-base CDR3 DNA is kept, in frame starting at base 1. The V end loses 0 bases and the J end loses 2 bases, and a stretch of 11 bases separates them. CD8 naive samples consisted of CD45RO-negative cells that were positively selected for CCR7, yielding a CD45RA+CCR7+ population without TemRA cells. Donors were healthy HIV-negative adults with no recently reported acute infections or vaccinations. All donors were Caucasian adults living in Nashville, Tennessee, USA. After blood collection by leukapheresis, PBMCs were isolated using Ficoll-Histopaque density gradient centrifugation and then cryopreserved in the vapor phase of liquid nitrogen. Analytical flow cytometry was used to check the purity and quantity of each magnetically sorted T cell population. Genomic DNA was isolated from each sorted fraction and quantified by UV absorbance on a Nanodrop 2000c.

The rearranged segments are TRBV27 and TRBJ2-7; the D gene is unclear. Sequences were obtained from naive CD8+ T cells from PBMCs. The sample's cell subset or site label is to be understood as: CD45RA+CCR7+. The sequence derives from a man aged 18 to 30 in good health. Some clones in this sample may be carry-over from other donors' samples. The sequence in DNA is TGTGCCAGCAGTTTATCGATAGGACGGGCCTACGAGCAGTACTTC. Its translation is CASSLSIGRAYEQYF.